The 8 T cell receptor beta chains below all came from one sample that was sequenced in a study of PD-1 blockade in mismatch repair-deficient tumors (TCRdb year 2017). The library was produced with the immunoSEQ multiplex PCR assay. TCRdb obtained this table from immuneACCESS and retained in-frame rearrangements with V and J assigned. These tables miss some clones; where compared with another copy, unresolved V genes account for less than half of the shortfall, and the remainder is unexplained. The sample has about 120,000 clones on record, about 74% of them singletons. 4.5% to 5.5% of the sample rests with the top ten. The sequenced sample was peripheral blood, obtained roughly 13 months after starting pembrolizumab. Receptor source: an adult with mismatch repair-deficient cancer.

This chain uses TRBV27 with TRBJ1-1, with D unclear. Germline V gene data show CDR1 as MNHEY and CDR2 as SMNVEV (reference sequence). The V gene lost 3 bases and the J gene lost 5 bases, with 10 bases spanning the gap. This CDR3 contains 13 residues. The CDR3 region has the DNA TGTGCCAGCAGTTTTCGGGAGGGAACTGAAGCTTTCTTT. Its translation is CASSFREGTEAFF.

The genes are TRBV27 and TRBJ2-1, with 10 bases lining up with TRBD2. Germline V gives CDR1 MNHEY, CDR2 SMNVEV (reference sequence). This CDR3 spans 14 amino acids. V was pared by 5 bases and J by 4 bases, with 2 bases of the junction left unmatched. The CDR3: CASSLAGVYNEQFF. The CDR3 DNA follows: TGTGCCAGCAGTCTAGCGGGAGTTTACAATGAGCAGTTCTTC.

This chain links TRBV5-1 with TRBJ2-5; TRBD2 might be the D (7 bases). The length of the CDR3 is 14 residues. The V gene lost 4 bases and the J gene lost 5 bases, with 15 bases spanning the gap. CDR1 SGHRS and CDR2 YFSETQ come from the germline V gene. The CDR3 loop is CASSPRGGPETQYF. CDR3 bases: TGCGCCAGCAGCCCCCGCGGGGGCCCGGAGACCCAGTACTTC. The full variable domain, its missing parts supplied by reference TRBV5-1 and TRBJ2-5, is KAGVTQTPRYLIKTRGQQVTLSCSPISGHRSVSWYQQTPGQGLQFLFEYFSETQRNKGNFPGRFSGRQFSNSRSEMNVSTLELGDSALYLCASSPRGGPETQYFGPGTRLLVL.

V gene TRBV6-1 combines with J gene TRBJ1-5; D is undetermined. The CDR3 spans 15 residues. The V and J ends lost 0 bases and 0 bases respectively, with 6 bases between them. Germline CDR1 reads MNHNS; CDR2 reads SASEGT. CDR3 amino acids: CASSEAWFSNQPQHF. The CDR3 DNA reads TGTGCCAGCAGTGAAGCATGGTTTAGCAATCAGCCCCAGCATTTT.

The chain joins TRBV19 to TRBJ1-1, with D perhaps matching TRBD1 (5 bases). V lost 4 bases and J 0 bases, leaving 9 bases between the germline ends. The CDR3 length is 14 residues. Germline V gives CDR1 LNHDA, CDR2 SQIVND (reference sequence). CDR3 residues: CASSTPGLNTEAFF. CDR3 nucleotides: TGTGCCAGTAGTACCCCAGGGTTGAACACTGAAGCTTTCTTT.

This clone was picked up a small number of times. The chain couples TRBV18 to TRBJ2-5; perhaps TRBD1 as D (5 bases). This CDR3 region has 14 residues. CDR1 is KGHSH, CDR2 LQKENI, per germline. V lost 6 bases to trimming and J lost 5 bases, with 16 bases between them. The CDR3 loop reads CASSHQSGKETQYF. CDR3 nucleotides: TGTGCCAGCTCCCACCAGTCAGGGAAGGAGACCCAGTACTTC.

J is TRBJ2-7 and V is TRBV15; D is perhaps TRBD2 (6 bases). The CDR3 consists of 18 residues. Trimming left V 0 bases short and J 1 base short, with 19 bases between. Germline CDR1 is LNHNV and CDR2 is YYDKDF (reference sequence). The CDR3 DNA sequence: TGTGCCACCAGCAGAGATAAGGGGAGCGGGCTTCCGTCCTACGAGCAGTACTTC. The encoded protein is CATSRDKGSGLPSYEQYF.

The chain has TRBV7-2 and TRBJ2-5; 9 bases are a match to TRBD1. Germline V CDR1 and CDR2: SGHTA, FQGNSA. CDR3 size: 16 residues. Trimming took 2 bases from V and 5 from J; bases not matched to a gene: 9. The CDR3 sequence is CASSLQDRGVMETQYF. CDR3 sequence (DNA): TGTGCCAGCAGCTTACAGGACAGGGGCGTAATGGAGACCCAGTACTTC.